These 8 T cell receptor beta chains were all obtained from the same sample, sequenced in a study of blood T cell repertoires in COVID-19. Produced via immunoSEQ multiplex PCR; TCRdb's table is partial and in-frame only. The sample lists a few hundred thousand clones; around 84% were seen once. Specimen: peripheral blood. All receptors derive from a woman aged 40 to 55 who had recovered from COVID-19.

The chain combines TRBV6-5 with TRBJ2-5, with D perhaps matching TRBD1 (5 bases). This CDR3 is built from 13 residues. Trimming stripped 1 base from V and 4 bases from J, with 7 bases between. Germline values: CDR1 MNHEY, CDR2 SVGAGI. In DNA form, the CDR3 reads TGTGCCAGCAGTTACTTGGGGCTAGAGACCCAGTACTTC. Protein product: CASSYLGLETQYF.

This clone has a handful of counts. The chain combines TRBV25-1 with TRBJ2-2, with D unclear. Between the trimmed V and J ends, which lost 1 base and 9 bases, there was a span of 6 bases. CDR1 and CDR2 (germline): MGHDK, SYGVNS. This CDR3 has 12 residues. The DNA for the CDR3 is TGTGCCAGCAGTGAATTTGGCCGGGAGCTGTTTTTT. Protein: CASSEFGRELFF.

In nucleotides, the CDR3 is TGTGCCAGCAGCCCCGGGGGGGCCGTAGATACGCAGTATTTT. The encoded protein is CASSPGGAVDTQYF. This chain joins TRBV28 and TRBJ2-3; 8 nucleotides line up with TRBD2. The germline CDR1 and CDR2 sequences are MDHEN and SYDVKM. V trimming: 6 bases; J trimming: 5 bases; junction bases outside the gene matches: 7. This CDR3 is 14 amino acids long.

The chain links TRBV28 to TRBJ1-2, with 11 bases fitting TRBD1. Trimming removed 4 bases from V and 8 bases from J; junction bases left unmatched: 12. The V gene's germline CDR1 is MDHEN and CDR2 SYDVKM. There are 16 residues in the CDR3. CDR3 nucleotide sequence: TGTGCCAGCAGTTCAATGGACAGGGGGCGCGATTGGGGCTACACCTTC. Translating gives CASSSMDRGRDWGYTF.

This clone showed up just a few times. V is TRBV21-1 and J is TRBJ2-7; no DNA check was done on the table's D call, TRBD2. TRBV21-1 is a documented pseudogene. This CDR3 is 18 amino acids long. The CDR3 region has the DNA TGTGCCAGCAGCAAAGTATTCCCAAGATGGACTGACTTGAGCGAGCAGTACTTC. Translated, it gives CASSKVFPRWTDLSEQYF.

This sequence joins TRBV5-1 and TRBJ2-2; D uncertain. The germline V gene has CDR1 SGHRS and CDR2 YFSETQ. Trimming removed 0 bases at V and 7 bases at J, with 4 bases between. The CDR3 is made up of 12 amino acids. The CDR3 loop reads CASSLGHGELFF. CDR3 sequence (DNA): TGCGCCAGCAGCTTGGGTCACGGGGAGCTGTTTTTT.

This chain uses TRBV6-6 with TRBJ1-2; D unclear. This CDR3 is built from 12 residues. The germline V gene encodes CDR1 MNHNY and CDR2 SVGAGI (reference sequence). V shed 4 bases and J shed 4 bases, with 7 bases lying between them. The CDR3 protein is CASSSGTYGYTF. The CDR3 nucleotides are TGTGCCAGCAGTTCCGGTACCTATGGCTACACCTTC.

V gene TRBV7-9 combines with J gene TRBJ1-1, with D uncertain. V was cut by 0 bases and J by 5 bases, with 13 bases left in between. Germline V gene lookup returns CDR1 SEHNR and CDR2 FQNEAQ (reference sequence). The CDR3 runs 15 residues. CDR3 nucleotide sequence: TGTGCCAGCAGCTTAGCTGGCCGGGGTGGAACTGAAGCTTTCTTT. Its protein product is CASSLAGRGGTEAFF.